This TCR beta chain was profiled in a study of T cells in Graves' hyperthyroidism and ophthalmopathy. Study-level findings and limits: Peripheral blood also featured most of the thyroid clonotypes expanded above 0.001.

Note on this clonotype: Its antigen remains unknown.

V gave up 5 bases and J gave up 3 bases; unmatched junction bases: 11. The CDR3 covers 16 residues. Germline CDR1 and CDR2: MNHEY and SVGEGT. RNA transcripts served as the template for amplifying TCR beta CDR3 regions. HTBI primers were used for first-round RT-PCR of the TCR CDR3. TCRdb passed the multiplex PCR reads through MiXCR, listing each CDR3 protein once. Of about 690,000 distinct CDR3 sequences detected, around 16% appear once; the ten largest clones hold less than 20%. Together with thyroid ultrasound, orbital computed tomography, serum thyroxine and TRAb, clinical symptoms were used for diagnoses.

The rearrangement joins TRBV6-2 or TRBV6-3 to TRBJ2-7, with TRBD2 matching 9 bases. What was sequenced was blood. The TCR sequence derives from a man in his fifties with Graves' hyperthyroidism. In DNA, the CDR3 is TGTGCCAGCAGTACAAGACTGGCGGGGGGGATCTACGAGCAGTACTTC. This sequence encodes CASSTRLAGGIYEQYF.